This T cell receptor beta chain was recovered during a study of cytomegalovirus exposure and HLA in healthy donors. Study observations and caveats: Associated with cytomegalovirus, according to the listing, were 150 to 200 TCR beta chains. Upon later analysis, HLA-associated TCR beta chains proved more clonally expanded than other, equally common chains. The dataset shows that most TCR sequences were rare, while some public TCRs occurred in many donors. Trimming of TCR beta V- and J-genes showed a link, identified in a later analysis, to a missense DCLRE1C variant.

The CDR3 contains 15 residues. Germline CDR1 reads MDHEN; CDR2 reads SYDVKM. The V gene end was trimmed by 6 bases and the J gene end by 2 bases; junction bases not matched to a gene: 10. Concerning this clone itself: What it recognizes is unknown.

In the PCR, 60 Vbeta and 13 Jbeta primers were used. Method: immunoSEQ multiplex PCR; TCRdb's copy keeps in-frame clones and lacks some. The table includes about 160,000 clones, 71% detected once. The chain employs TRBV28 and TRBJ2-7; 7 bases match TRBD2. Sequencing was performed on PBMCs. The TCR was taken from a young woman in good health and CMV-seronegative. CDR3 DNA: TGTGCCAGCAGCACCCTCCGGGACTACACCTACGAGCAGTACTTC. Translated, it gives CASSTLRDYTYEQYF.